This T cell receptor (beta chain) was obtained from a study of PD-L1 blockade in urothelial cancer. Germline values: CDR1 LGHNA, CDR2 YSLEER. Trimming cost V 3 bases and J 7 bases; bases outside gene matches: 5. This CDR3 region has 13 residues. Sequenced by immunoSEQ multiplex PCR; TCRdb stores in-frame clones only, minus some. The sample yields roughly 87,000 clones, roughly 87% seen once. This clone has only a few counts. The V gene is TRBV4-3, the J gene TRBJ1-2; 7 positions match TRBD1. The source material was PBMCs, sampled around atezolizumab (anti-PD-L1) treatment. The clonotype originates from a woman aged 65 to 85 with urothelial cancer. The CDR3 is CASSHTGVAGYTF. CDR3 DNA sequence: TGCGCCAGCAGCCACACAGGGGTGGCTGGCTACACCTTC.